Reported below is one TCR beta chain. The antigen is unknown. The source of the sample is a study of graft-versus-host responses after intestinal transplantation. About the study: The study gave all recipients anti-thymocyte globulin induction, then tacrolimus and steroids for about 3 years.

Germline lookup yields CDR1 MNHEY and CDR2 SMNVEV (reference sequence). This CDR3 spans 13 amino acids. Deletions cut 6 bases from V and 2 bases from J, with 8 bases between. Clones were sequenced by immunoSEQ multiplex PCR, and TCRdb holds only the in-frame ones, with some missing. The table shows 65,000 to 90,000 clones, with around 90% occurring only once. Study results and caveats: Within the allografts of patients who had graft-donor T cell macrochimerism, graft-versus-host to host-versus-graft clonal ratios were high.

The chain is built from TRBV27 and TRBJ1-5; D is ambiguous. The TCR sequence derives from a human donor who was the organ donor for an intestinal transplant. The sequences come from unstimulated CD8+ T cells sorted from spleen or lymph node cells, collected before transplant. The CDR3 is CASRGSGNQPQHF. Here the CDR3 DNA reads TGTGCCAGCAGGGGGTCCGGCAATCAGCCCCAGCATTTT.